The entry below describes one TCR beta chain. These data are taken from a study of human T cells and chemical hapten exposure. Looking at the study overall: Donors were sensitized with 2% DPC on the upper inner arm.

TCRdb used MiXCR to reprocess the RACE reads, holding one entry per CDR3 protein. The data contain roughly 140,000 distinct CDR3 sequences, 12% of them seen just once; the ten biggest clones take up approximately 1.3%. Indicated time point: patch test 2, 6 weeks after DPC sensitization. Treatment reported: therapeutic diphenylcyclopropenone sensitization with weekly scalp DPC. CDR1 is ENHRY, CDR2 SYGVKD, per germline. The CDR3 contains 11 residues. V was trimmed by 8 bases and J by 5 bases, leaving 7 bases between them. This TCR was recovered from a woman in her forties or fifties with alopecia areata. Some clones in this sample may be carry-over from other donors' samples. This rearrangement joins TRBV10-3 to TRBJ2-1; D not resolved. The material sequenced was whole blood, taken in connection with sensitization to the hapten diphenylcyclopropenone (DPC). DNA of the CDR3: TGTGCCATCGGGGATAACAATGAGCAGTTCTTC. Its protein is CAIGDNNEQFF.